This T cell receptor (beta chain) was retrieved from a study of T-cell reconstitution after alpha-beta-depleted transplantation in children. Study-wide results and caveats: High day-60 TCRbeta diversity in some patients came from surviving recipient T cells and thymic progenitors. The main origin of T-cell counts and diversity one year after transplant was newly produced T cells. Several hundred expanded graft clones reportedly were the source of alpha-beta T cells about two months after transplant.

With V trimmed by 2 bases and J by 3 bases, 4 bases remained unmatched. CDR3 length equals 15 residues. Germline-derived CDR1 and CDR2 are MDHEN and SYDVKM. The authors prepared the TCRbeta library with unique molecular identifiers. TCRdb recomputed calls from the PCR reads with MiXCR, one row per CDR3 protein. In the table there are 330,000 or so distinct CDR3 sequences, nearly 8% of which are singletons. This clonotype has a count of ten or more. No antigen is known for it. Sequenced material: peripheral blood, taken 360 days after TCRalphabeta/CD19-depleted stem cell transplant. The chain employs TRBV28 and TRBJ1-3, with TRBD1 matching 7 bases. The TCR sequence derives from a female patient under 10 years old who had a stem cell transplant for Fanconi anemia, so the T cells may come from the graft donor. CDR3 amino acids: CASSLGGGGGNTIYF. The CDR3, as DNA: TGTGCCAGCAGTTTAGGAGGGGGCGGTGGAAACACCATATATTTT.